The rows below give T cell receptor beta chains drawn from one sample of a study of cytomegalovirus exposure and HLA in healthy donors. Method: immunoSEQ multiplex PCR; TCRdb's copy keeps in-frame clones and lacks some. The table has some 120,000 clones, roughly two thirds seen once; the top ten hold 1.6%. The specimen sequenced was PBMCs. These receptors all come from a man in his thirties or forties in good health and CMV-seropositive. The CDR3 runs from the conserved cysteine through the conserved F or W. Each record gives: J gene, V gene, D gene, clone size, CDR3 DNA, CDR3 protein. The D gene is left open where the match is weak. Rows give clone size only sometimes, using once, few, many, or a class for an expanded clone.

j_gene: TRBJ2-3; v_gene: TRBV7-2; d_gene: -; abundance: -; CDR3nt: TGTGCCAGCAGCTTACCGGGTGTTACGCAGTATTTT; CDR3aa: CASSLPGVTQYF
j_gene: TRBJ2-7; v_gene: TRBV14; d_gene: TRBD1; abundance: -; CDR3nt: TGTGCCAGCAGCCAAGATAACGCCGGGACAGGGGTCCGCGAGCAGTACTTC; CDR3aa: CASSQDNAGTGVREQYF
j_gene: TRBJ2-7; v_gene: TRBV4-3; d_gene: TRBD1; abundance: -; CDR3nt: TGCGCCAGCAGCCAAGATTGGGGACAGGGGGGCTACGAGCAGTACTTC; CDR3aa: CASSQDWGQGGYEQYF
j_gene: TRBJ2-7; v_gene: TRBV6-5; d_gene: TRBD2; abundance: -; CDR3nt: TGTGCCAGCACCTCGAGGCTAGCGGGAGCCTACGAGCAGTACTTC; CDR3aa: CASTSRLAGAYEQYF
j_gene: TRBJ1-3; v_gene: TRBV6-5; d_gene: -; abundance: -; CDR3nt: TGTGCCAGCAGTTACGCGACAGGCCCTGGAAACACCATATATTTT; CDR3aa: CASSYATGPGNTIYF
j_gene: TRBJ1-1; v_gene: TRBV4-2; d_gene: TRBD1; abundance: -; CDR3nt: TGTGCCAGCAGCCAACCAATGACAGGGATGAACACTGAAGCTTTCTTT; CDR3aa: CASSQPMTGMNTEAFF
j_gene: TRBJ2-1; v_gene: TRBV6-6; d_gene: TRBD2; abundance: -; CDR3nt: TGTGCCAGCAGTTACTCGGGGCTAGCGGGAGCGGGTGAGCAGTTCTTC; CDR3aa: CASSYSGLAGAGEQFF
j_gene: TRBJ2-5; v_gene: TRBV29-1; d_gene: -; abundance: once; CDR3nt: TGCAGCGTTGCCCCGACAAGTCAAGAGACCCAGTACTTC; CDR3aa: CSVAPTSQETQYF
j_gene: TRBJ2-7; v_gene: TRBV4-1; d_gene: TRBD2; abundance: -; CDR3nt: TGCGCCAGCAGCCCACAGCGGGGGTTCTACGAGCAGTACTTC; CDR3aa: CASSPQRGFYEQYF
j_gene: TRBJ2-5; v_gene: TRBV7-9; d_gene: -; abundance: -; CDR3nt: TGTGCCAGCCCGGTGGTCGGGATGCGGTACTTC; CDR3aa: CASPVVGMRYF
j_gene: TRBJ2-7; v_gene: TRBV6-6; d_gene: -; abundance: few; CDR3nt: TGTGCCAGCAGAAAAGGGACAGCGGGTCGCGATGAGCAGTACTTC; CDR3aa: CASRKGTAGRDEQYF
j_gene: TRBJ2-7; v_gene: TRBV19; d_gene: -; abundance: -; CDR3nt: TGTGCCAGTAGTAGAAGGACGGGATACTACGAGCAGTACTTC; CDR3aa: CASSRRTGYYEQYF
j_gene: TRBJ2-2; v_gene: TRBV5-6; d_gene: TRBD1; abundance: -; CDR3nt: TGTGCCAGCAGCTTCTTCGACAGGGGGCCCAACACCGGGGAGCTGTTTTTT; CDR3aa: CASSFFDRGPNTGELFF
j_gene: TRBJ2-7; v_gene: TRBV27; d_gene: TRBD2; abundance: -; CDR3nt: TGTGCCAGCAGTCCCAGACTAGCGGGAGTAGCCTACGAGCAGTACTTC; CDR3aa: CASSPRLAGVAYEQYF
j_gene: TRBJ2-6; v_gene: TRBV27; d_gene: -; abundance: -; CDR3nt: TGTGCCAGCAGTTTACGGGCCCTCGGAGGCTCTGGGGCCAACGTCCTGACTTTC; CDR3aa: CASSLRALGGSGANVLTF
j_gene: TRBJ2-5; v_gene: TRBV2; d_gene: TRBD1; abundance: -; CDR3nt: TGTGCCAGCAGGATACAGGGGGCGCGGGGAGAGACCCAGTACTTC; CDR3aa: CASRIQGARGETQYF
j_gene: TRBJ2-7; v_gene: TRBV28; d_gene: -; abundance: -; CDR3nt: TGTGCCAGCAGTTTTTCAGGGGTCCTCTACGAGCAGTACTTC; CDR3aa: CASSFSGVLYEQYF
j_gene: TRBJ1-4; v_gene: TRBV5-4; d_gene: TRBD1; abundance: few; CDR3nt: TGTGCCAGCAGCCGGGACAGGGGGAATGAAAAACTGTTTTTT; CDR3aa: CASSRDRGNEKLFF
j_gene: TRBJ1-5; v_gene: TRBV27; d_gene: TRBD1; abundance: -; CDR3nt: TGTGCCAGCAGTCCGTCGGACAGGGTAATGAATCAGCCCCAGCATTTT; CDR3aa: CASSPSDRVMNQPQHF
j_gene: TRBJ2-3; v_gene: TRBV5-4; d_gene: TRBD2; abundance: -; CDR3nt: TGTGCCAACGGACTAGCGGGACTCACAGATACGCAGTATTTT; CDR3aa: CANGLAGLTDTQYF
j_gene: TRBJ2-3; v_gene: TRBV7-6; d_gene: -; abundance: few; CDR3nt: TGTGCCAGCAGCTTAGTCGGGAGAGGTACAGATACGCAGTATTTT; CDR3aa: CASSLVGRGTDTQYF
j_gene: TRBJ2-7; v_gene: TRBV30; d_gene: -; abundance: once; CDR3nt: TGTGCCTGGAGTGTTCGGGGGAGCCGGAACGAGCAGTACTTC; CDR3aa: CAWSVRGSRNEQYF
j_gene: TRBJ1-2; v_gene: TRBV10-3; d_gene: TRBD1; abundance: -; CDR3nt: TGTGCCATCAGTGAGGACAGGGAGGCCTATGGCTACACCTTC; CDR3aa: CAISEDREAYGYTF